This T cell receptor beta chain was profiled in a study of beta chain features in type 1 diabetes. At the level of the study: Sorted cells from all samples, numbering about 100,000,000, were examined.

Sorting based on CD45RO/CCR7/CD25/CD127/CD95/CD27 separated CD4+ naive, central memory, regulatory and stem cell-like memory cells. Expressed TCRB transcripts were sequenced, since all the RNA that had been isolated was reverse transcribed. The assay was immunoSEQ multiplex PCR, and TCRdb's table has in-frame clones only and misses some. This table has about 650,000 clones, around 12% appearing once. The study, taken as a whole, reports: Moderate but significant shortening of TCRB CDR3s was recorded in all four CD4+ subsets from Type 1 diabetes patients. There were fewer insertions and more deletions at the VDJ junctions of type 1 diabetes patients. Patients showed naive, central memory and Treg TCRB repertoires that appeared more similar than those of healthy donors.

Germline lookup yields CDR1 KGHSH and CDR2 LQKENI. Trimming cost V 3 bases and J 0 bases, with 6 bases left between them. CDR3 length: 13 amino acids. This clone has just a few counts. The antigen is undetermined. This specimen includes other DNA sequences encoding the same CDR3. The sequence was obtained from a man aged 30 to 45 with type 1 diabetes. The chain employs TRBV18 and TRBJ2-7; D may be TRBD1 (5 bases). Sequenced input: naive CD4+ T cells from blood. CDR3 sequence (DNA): TGTGCCAGCTCACCTACAGGCTCCTACGAGCAGTACTTC. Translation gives CASSPTGSYEQYF.